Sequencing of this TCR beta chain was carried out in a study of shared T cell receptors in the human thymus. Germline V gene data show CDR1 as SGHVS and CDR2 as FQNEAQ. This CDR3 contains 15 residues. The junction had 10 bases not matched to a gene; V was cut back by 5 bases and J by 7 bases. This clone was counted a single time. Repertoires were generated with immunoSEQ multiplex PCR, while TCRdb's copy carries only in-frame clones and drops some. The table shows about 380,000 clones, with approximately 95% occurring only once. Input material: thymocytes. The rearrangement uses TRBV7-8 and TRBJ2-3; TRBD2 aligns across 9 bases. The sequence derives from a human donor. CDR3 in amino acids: CASSPPAGGPNTQYF. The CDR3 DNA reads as TGTGCCAGCAGCCCCCCAGCGGGAGGACCAAATACGCAGTATTTT.